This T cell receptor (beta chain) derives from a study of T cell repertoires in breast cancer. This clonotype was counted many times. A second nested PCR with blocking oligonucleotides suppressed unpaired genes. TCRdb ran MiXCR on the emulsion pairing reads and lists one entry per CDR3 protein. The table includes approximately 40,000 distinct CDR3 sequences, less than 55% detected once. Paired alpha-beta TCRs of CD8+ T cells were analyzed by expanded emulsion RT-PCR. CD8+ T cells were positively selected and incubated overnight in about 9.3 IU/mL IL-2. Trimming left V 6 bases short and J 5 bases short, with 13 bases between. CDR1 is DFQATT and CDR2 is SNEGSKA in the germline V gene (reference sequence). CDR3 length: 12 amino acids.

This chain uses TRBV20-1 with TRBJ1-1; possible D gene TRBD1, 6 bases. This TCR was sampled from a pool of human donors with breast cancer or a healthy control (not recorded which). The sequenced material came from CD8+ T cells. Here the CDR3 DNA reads TGCAGTGCCGAGGACAGCGGGACTGAAGCTTTCTTT. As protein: CSAEDSGTEAFF.